This entry is about one TCR beta chain. This clone was seen only a few times. Its cognate antigen has yet to be identified. There are no base qualities to consult, and no much larger clone falls within one base. This sample is drawn from a study of blood T cell repertoires in COVID-19 (TCRdb year 2020). For the study in its entirety: Samples covering the acute and convalescent phases of COVID-19 were provided by collaborators in the United States, Italy and Spain. Deeply sampled blood TCRbeta repertoires from subjects exposed to, actively infected with, or recovered from COVID-19 were included in the dataset. Where available, HLA class I and class II types were obtained from metadata supplied by the sample provider rather than from assay-based typing. The samples were drawn from the first 160 participants of the ongoing ImmuneRACE study and from under 1,500 subjects provided by 6 global collaborators. The prospective study material was composed of cDNA or gDNA derived from T cells, B-cell-depleted T cells, or PBMCs. The sample metadata nearly always contained a de-identified subject ID, COVID-19 status, age in years and sex. A freely available public database, intended as a resource for researchers studying the immune response to SARS-CoV-2, is where the repertoires were released.

General study outcomes and caveats: How much clinical and demographic metadata was included differed by source and by participant, and the metadata was provided uncurated.

TCRbeta CDR3 regions were amplified from genomic DNA using the immunoSEQ Assay, a bias-controlled multiplex PCR. The original pipeline was this. Within the assay, amplification of reference gene primers was used to estimate how many nucleated cells each sample contained. To quantify the absolute abundance of each unique TCRbeta CDR3 rearrangement, sequence reads were collapsed and filtered. Productive Simpson clonality was computed per sample as the square root of Simpson's diversity index over productive rearrangements. The table comes from immuneACCESS by way of TCRdb, which keeps in-frame sequences with V and J called. Part of the clones is missing from these tables; in studies checked, under half for an unresolved V gene and the rest for unknown reasons. That table gives V, J and clone size, and the DNA gave D and trimming. The sample records roughly 240,000 clones, about four fifths of which are singletons. The ten largest clonotypes hold over 3.5% of the sample.

The V and J ends are trimmed by 1 base and 4 bases, leaving 10 bases between them. Per the germline V gene, MNHNS is the CDR1 and SASEGT is the CDR2. From cysteine to phenylalanine, the CDR3 is 14 amino acids long. The DNA shown is the 42-base CDR3, in frame from base 1. The collaborating institutions used their own protocols to collect whole blood in K2EDTA tubes. For TCRbeta analysis, collaborator samples were shipped as frozen whole blood, as isolated PBMCs, or as DNA extracted from either sample type. The sequence links TRBV6-1 to TRBJ1-2, with TRBD1 tentatively as D gene (5 bases match). The TCR originated in a woman in her 70s with acute or convalescent COVID-19. The sequencing input was peripheral blood. The CDR3 protein sequence reads: CASSEGQGVYGYTF. The bases are TGTGCCAGCAGTGAAGGGCAGGGCGTCTATGGCTACACCTTC.